These 26 T cell receptor beta chains came from one sample sequenced in a study of OX40 agonist ivuxolimab in advanced cancers. The data were produced by immunoSEQ multiplex PCR, yet TCRdb's version contains in-frame clones alone and is incomplete. The table has around 130,000 clones, roughly 95% seen once; the top ten hold 0.15% to 0.17%. Source: CD4+ or CD8+ T cells sorted from blood, taken in a trial of the OX40 agonist ivuxolimab. These receptors all stem from an adult with an advanced solid tumor such as melanoma, head and neck, liver or kidney cancer.

This chain links TRBV4-3 with TRBJ1-2; D is undetermined. This CDR3 is built from 14 residues. Germline assignment: CDR1 LGHNA and CDR2 YSLEER. V shed 0 bases and J shed 3 bases, with 8 bases lying between them. The DNA of the CDR3 is TGCGCCAGCAGCCAAGATACGGTGGACTATGGCTACACCTTC. Its translation is CASSQDTVDYGYTF.

The rearrangement joins TRBV6-1 to TRBJ2-5, with D maybe TRBD2 (6 bases). This CDR3 is built from 11 residues. Germline-derived CDR1 and CDR2 are MNHNS and SASEGT. V was pared by 6 bases and J by 5 bases, with 7 bases between. The CDR3 is CASSRGETQYF. The CDR3 nucleotides are TGTGCCAGCAGCCGGGGGGAGACCCAGTACTTC.

This chain links TRBV5-3 with TRBJ2-3; D not resolved. TRBV5-3 is annotated as an ORF whose role is uncertain. Trimming took off 4 bases at V and 5 bases at J, with 23 bases between the two ends. The CDR3 is 17 residues long. The CDR3 DNA reads TGTGCCAGAAGCCCCCGGGCCTCGCCTCTAGGTGGAGATACGCAGTATTTT. Translating it yields CARSPRASPLGGDTQYF.

The V call is TRBV18, the J call TRBJ2-5; D is unclear. V was clipped by 7 bases and J by 5 bases, with 14 bases between them. There are 13 residues in the CDR3. Germline CDR1 reads KGHSH; CDR2 reads LQKENI. The CDR3 DNA sequence: TGTGCCAGCTTACCGGGCCCCGGGGAGACCCAGTACTTC. It encodes CASLPGPGETQYF.

The J gene is TRBJ1-2, the V gene TRBV27, with TRBD1 matching over 11 bases. J was trimmed by 4 bases and V by 5 bases; bases with no gene match: 6. CDR3 length: 15 residues. The germline V gene has CDR1 MNHEY and CDR2 SMNVEV (reference sequence). The CDR3 region has the DNA TGTGCCAGCAGTCCACGGACAGGGGGCGCCTATGGCTACACCTTC. It yields the protein CASSPRTGGAYGYTF.

The chain links TRBV19 to TRBJ1-1; D ambiguous. The germline gives CDR1 LNHDA, CDR2 SQIVND (reference sequence). The CDR3 has 16 residues. Trimming removed 3 bases at V and 0 bases at J, with 14 bases between. CDR3 sequence: CASSIQKAGLNTEAFF. The CDR3 DNA is TGTGCCAGTAGTATTCAAAAGGCGGGATTGAACACTGAAGCTTTCTTT.

The chain has TRBV7-9 and TRBJ2-5; no definite D call. The germline gives CDR1 SEHNR, CDR2 FQNEAQ (reference sequence). This CDR3 comprises 15 residues. V was trimmed by 3 bases and J by 1 base, leaving 12 bases between them. CDR3 in DNA: TGTGCCAGCAGCTTTAGAAACAACTTCCAAGAGACCCAGTACTTC. Translation gives CASSFRNNFQETQYF.

The chain has TRBV6-5 and TRBJ2-3; 7 nucleotides line up with TRBD1. This CDR3 has 14 residues. Germline-derived CDR1 and CDR2 are MNHEY and SVGAGI. Trimming cost V 6 bases and J 4 bases; bases outside gene matches: 7. This CDR3 is CASRTGQAPDTQYF. The CDR3 region has the DNA TGTGCCAGCAGAACAGGACAGGCCCCAGATACGCAGTATTTT.

J is TRBJ2-7 and V is TRBV5-4; D remains unclear. The length of the CDR3 is 16 residues. Germline V lookup: CDR1 SGHNT, CDR2 YYREEE (reference sequence). The ends were cut back, 3 bases at V and 2 bases at J, with 18 bases in the middle. The DNA for the CDR3 is TGTGCCAGCAGCTCCGCAGCAGCCCGACCGACCTACGAGCAGTACTTC. It specifies CASSSAAARPTYEQYF.

This chain uses TRBV11-1 with TRBJ2-3; 12 positions agree with TRBD1. The CDR3 totals 16 residues. The germline CDR1 and CDR2 sequences are SGHAT and FQDESV (reference sequence). Losses at the gene ends were 3 bases for V and 7 bases for J; bases not matched to a gene: 8. CDR3 protein: CASSLRWDRGLHTQYF. CDR3 nucleotide sequence: TGTGCCAGCAGCTTGAGGTGGGACAGGGGGCTACATACGCAGTATTTT. The full variable domain, completed using reference TRBV11-1 and TRBJ2-3, is EAEVAQSPRYKITEKSQAVAFWCDPISGHATLYWYRQILGQGPELLVQFQDESVVDDSQLPKDRFSAERLKGVDSTLKIQPAELGDSAMYLCASSLRWDRGLHTQYFGPGTRLTVL.

V and J are TRBV5-1 and TRBJ1-2; TRBD1 matches at 7 bases. This CDR3 contains 13 residues. V gave up 1 base and J gave up 6 bases; unmatched junction bases: 3. Per germline, CDR1 SGHRS and CDR2 YFSETQ. CDR3 bases: TGCGCCAGCAGCTTGACAGGGGCGGATGGCTACACCTTC. The encoded protein is CASSLTGADGYTF. Using reference TRBV5-1 and TRBJ1-2 for the parts outside the CDR3, the full variable domain is KAGVTQTPRYLIKTRGQQVTLSCSPISGHRSVSWYQQTPGQGLQFLFEYFSETQRNKGNFPGRFSGRQFSNSRSEMNVSTLELGDSALYLCASSLTGADGYTFGSGTRLTVV.

The chain couples TRBV2 to TRBJ2-1, with 7 nucleotides matching TRBD1. In germline, CDR1 is SNHLY, CDR2 FYNNEI. The CDR3 extends over 13 amino acids. V lost 1 base, J lost 9 bases, and 3 bases stayed unmatched. CDR3 DNA: TGTGCCAGCAGTGAAGGACAGGGAACTGAGCAGTTCTTC. Translation gives CASSEGQGTEQFF. Together with reference TRBV2 and TRBJ2-1, the CDR3 gives the full variable domain: EPEVTQTPSHQVTQMGQEVILRCVPISNHLYFYWYRQILGQKVEFLVSFYNNEISEKSEIFDDQFSVERPDGSNFTLKIRSTKLEDSAMYFCASSEGQGTEQFFGPGTRLTVL.

This chain connects TRBV7-8 to TRBJ2-4, with TRBD2 matching 13 bases. Trimming cost V 5 bases and J 3 bases; bases outside gene matches: 10. CDR1 is SGHVS, CDR2 FQNEAQ, per germline. The CDR3 contains 18 residues. CDR3 sequence (DNA): TGTGCCAGCAGCCCAGGGACTAGCGGGGCGGGGGGCAAAAACATTCAGTACTTC. Translated, it gives CASSPGTSGAGGKNIQYF.

The chain recombines TRBV18 with TRBJ1-1, with a tentative D call TRBD1 (5 bases). This CDR3 spans 13 amino acids. The germline V gene encodes CDR1 KGHSH and CDR2 LQKENI. Trimming cost V 3 bases and J 5 bases, with 10 bases left between them. The CDR3 spells CASSPSEGTEAFF. CDR3 DNA sequence: TGTGCCAGCTCACCGAGTGAGGGGACTGAAGCTTTCTTT.

The gene calls are TRBV5-6 and TRBJ1-2; TRBD1 aligns across 9 bases. Germline CDR1 SGHDT, CDR2 YYEEEE. Trimming removed 2 bases from V and 8 bases from J; junction bases left unmatched: 7. The CDR3 covers 14 residues. The CDR3 sequence is CASSFYGTGRGYTF. The CDR3 coding sequence is TGTGCCAGCAGCTTCTATGGGACAGGGAGAGGCTACACCTTC.

This clone has a single count. The chain joins TRBV5-1 to TRBJ2-2; D perhaps matches TRBD2 (6 bases). The CDR3 runs to 13 residues. V was clipped by 3 bases and J by 5 bases, with 8 bases between them. Germline V CDR1 and CDR2: SGHRS, YFSETQ. The chain's CDR3 is CASSWGVTGELFF. The CDR3 nucleotides are TGCGCCAGCAGCTGGGGGGTAACCGGGGAGCTGTTTTTT.

This clone was detected once. The chain recombines TRBV5-4 with TRBJ2-1, with 14 bases identical to TRBD2. Germline V lookup: CDR1 SGHNT, CDR2 YYREEE (reference sequence). This CDR3 is 15 amino acids long. The J segment lost 1 base and the V segment lost 10 bases, leaving 4 bases of the junction unmatched. The DNA for the CDR3 is TGTGCCGGGAGACTAGCGGGGGGGTCCTACAATGAGCAGTTCTTC. Translating it yields CAGRLAGGSYNEQFF.

J is TRBJ1-2 and V is TRBV7-2; D unresolved. The CDR3 spans 14 residues. CDR1 SGHTA and CDR2 FQGNSA come from the germline V gene. Between the trimmed V and J ends, which lost 4 bases and 0 bases, there was a span of 9 bases. The CDR3 here is CASSSVGANYGYTF. CDR3 nucleotides: TGTGCCAGCAGCTCCGTCGGGGCTAACTATGGCTACACCTTC.

This chain joins TRBV10-3 and TRBJ2-3; 10 bases map to TRBD1. This CDR3 is 13 amino acids long. Germline V CDR1 and CDR2: ENHRY, SYGVKD. With V trimmed by 8 bases and J by 1 base, 0 bases remained unmatched. In DNA, the CDR3 is TGTGCCATCGGGACAGGGGGCACAGATACGCAGTATTTT. This encodes CAIGTGGTDTQYF.

The chain combines TRBV6-5 with TRBJ2-5, with no clear D. The V gene's germline CDR1 is MNHEY and CDR2 SVGAGI. The CDR3 is made up of 14 amino acids. Trimming removed 4 bases at V and 1 base at J, with 10 bases between. The CDR3 bases are TGTGCCAGCAGTTCGTCGACCTTCCAAGAGACCCAGTACTTC. Translated: CASSSSTFQETQYF.

Only one count was recorded for this clone. The CDR3 loop is CASSEGLSGGRTDTQYF. The CDR3 region has the DNA TGTGCCAGCAGTGAGGGCCTGTCGGGGGGTCGCACAGATACGCAGTATTTT. This chain links TRBV2 with TRBJ2-3; 7 bases are a match to TRBD2. V was pared by 3 bases and J by 1 base, with 10 bases of the junction left unmatched. Germline V gene sequence: CDR1 SNHLY, CDR2 FYNNEI. The length of the CDR3 is 17 residues.

J is TRBJ2-5 and V is TRBV5-1, with 8 nucleotides matching TRBD2. The CDR3 covers 14 residues. The V gene's germline CDR1 is SGHRS and CDR2 YFSETQ. Unmatched junction bases numbered 10, after V lost 7 bases and J lost 5 bases. CDR3 DNA sequence: TGCGCCAGCTCGGACTCCGGGAGGGTGGAGACCCAGTACTTC. Translation: CASSDSGRVETQYF.

This chain joins TRBV2 and TRBJ2-5; 10 nucleotides align to TRBD2. Losses at the gene ends were 5 bases for V and 1 base for J; bases not matched to a gene: 7. The germline V gene encodes CDR1 SNHLY and CDR2 FYNNEI. This CDR3 is 16 amino acids long. The CDR3 sequence: CASSTIAGGFQETQYF. As DNA, the CDR3 is TGTGCCAGCAGTACGATAGCGGGGGGTTTCCAAGAGACCCAGTACTTC.

J is TRBJ2-7 and V is TRBV6-5, with TRBD1 matching 7 bases. The CDR3 covers 14 residues. V lost 6 bases and J lost 4; bases outside the gene matches: 9. Germline V lookup: CDR1 MNHEY, CDR2 SVGAGI. The CDR3 sequence: CASRKGTVGYEQYF. CDR3 bases: TGTGCCAGCAGGAAAGGGACAGTAGGTTACGAGCAGTACTTC.

The rearrangement links TRBV2 to TRBJ1-4, with D possibly being TRBD1 (6 bases). The CDR3 has 14 amino acids. The germline CDR1 and CDR2 sequences are SNHLY and FYNNEI. Trimming took 5 bases from V and 5 from J, leaving 12 bases between them. The DNA of the CDR3 is TGTGCCAGCAGTCAAGACACAGGGAATGAAAAACTGTTTTTT. Its protein is CASSQDTGNEKLFF.

The chain uses TRBV10-3 and TRBJ1-4; tentatively, D is TRBD1 (5 bases). The germline V and J ends were trimmed by 0 bases and 4 bases, with 9 bases remaining between them. CDR3 length: 15 residues. The germline V gene encodes CDR1 ENHRY and CDR2 SYGVKD. CDR3 bases: TGTGCCATCAGTGAGTCGGGGACCGGTAATGAAAAACTGTTTTTT. Translated, it gives CAISESGTGNEKLFF.